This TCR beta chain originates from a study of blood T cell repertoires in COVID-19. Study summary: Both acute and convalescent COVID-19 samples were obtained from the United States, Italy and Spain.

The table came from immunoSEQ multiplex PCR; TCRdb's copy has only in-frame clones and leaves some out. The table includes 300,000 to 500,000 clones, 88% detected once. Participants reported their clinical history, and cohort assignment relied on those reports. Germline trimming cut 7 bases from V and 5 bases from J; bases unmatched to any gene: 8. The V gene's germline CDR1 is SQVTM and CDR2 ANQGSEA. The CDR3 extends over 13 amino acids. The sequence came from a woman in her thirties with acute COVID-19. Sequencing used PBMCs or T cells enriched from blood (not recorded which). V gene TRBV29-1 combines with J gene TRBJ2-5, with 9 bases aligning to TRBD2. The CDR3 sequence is CSGLLAGSETQYF. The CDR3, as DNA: TGCAGCGGATTACTAGCGGGTAGTGAGACCCAGTACTTC.